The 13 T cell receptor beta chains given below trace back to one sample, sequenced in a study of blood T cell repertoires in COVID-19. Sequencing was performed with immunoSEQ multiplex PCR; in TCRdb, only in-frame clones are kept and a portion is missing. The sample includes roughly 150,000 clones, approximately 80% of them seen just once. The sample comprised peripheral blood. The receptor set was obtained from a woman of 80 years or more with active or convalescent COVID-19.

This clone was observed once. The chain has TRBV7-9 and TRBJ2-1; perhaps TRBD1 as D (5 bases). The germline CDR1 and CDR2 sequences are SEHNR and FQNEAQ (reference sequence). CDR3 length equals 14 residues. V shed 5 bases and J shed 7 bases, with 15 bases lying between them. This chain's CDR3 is CASSPSRGRNEQFF. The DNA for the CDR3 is TGTGCCAGCAGCCCCAGTAGGGGTCGGAATGAGCAGTTCTTC.

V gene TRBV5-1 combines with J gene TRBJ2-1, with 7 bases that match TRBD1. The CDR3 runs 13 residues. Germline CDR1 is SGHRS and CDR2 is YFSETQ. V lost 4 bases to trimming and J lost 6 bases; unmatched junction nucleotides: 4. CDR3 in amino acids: CASSPGTVNEQFF. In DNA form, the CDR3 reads TGCGCCAGCAGCCCTGGGACAGTCAATGAGCAGTTCTTC.

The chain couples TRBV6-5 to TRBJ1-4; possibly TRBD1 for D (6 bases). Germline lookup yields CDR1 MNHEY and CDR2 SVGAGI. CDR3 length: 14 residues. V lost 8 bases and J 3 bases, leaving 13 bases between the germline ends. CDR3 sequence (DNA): TGTGCCAGCGGGGGGGCGCAACCTAATGAAAAACTGTTTTTT. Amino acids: CASGGAQPNEKLFF.

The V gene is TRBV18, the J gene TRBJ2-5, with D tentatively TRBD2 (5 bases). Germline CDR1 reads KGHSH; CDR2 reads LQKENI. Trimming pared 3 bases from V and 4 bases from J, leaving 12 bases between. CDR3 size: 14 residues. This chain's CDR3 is CASSPGVGRETQYF. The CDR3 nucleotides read TGTGCCAGCTCACCCGGTGTGGGGAGAGAGACCCAGTACTTC.

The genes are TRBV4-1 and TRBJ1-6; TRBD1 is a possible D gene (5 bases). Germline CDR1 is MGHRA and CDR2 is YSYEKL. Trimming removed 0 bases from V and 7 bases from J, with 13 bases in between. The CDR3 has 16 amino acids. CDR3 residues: CASSQDTGGGNSPLHF. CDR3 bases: TGCGCCAGCAGCCAAGATACCGGCGGGGGGAATTCACCCCTCCACTTT.

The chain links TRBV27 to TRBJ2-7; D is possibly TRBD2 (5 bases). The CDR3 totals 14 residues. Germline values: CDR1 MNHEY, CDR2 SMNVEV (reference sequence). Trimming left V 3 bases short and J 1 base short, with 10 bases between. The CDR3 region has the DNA TGTGCCAGCAGTTTGACTATTATATCCTACGAGCAGTACTTC. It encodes CASSLTIISYEQYF.

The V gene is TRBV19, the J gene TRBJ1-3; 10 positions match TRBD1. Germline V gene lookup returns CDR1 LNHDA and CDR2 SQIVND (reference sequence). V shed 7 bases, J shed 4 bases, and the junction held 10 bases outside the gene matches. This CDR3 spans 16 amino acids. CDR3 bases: TGTGCCAGTACCCAGACAGGGGGCGCAGGGGGAAACACCATATATTTT. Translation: CASTQTGGAGGNTIYF.

CDR3 bases: TGTGCCAGCAGTTACGTCAGGGGAGAGACCCAGTACTTC. It is translated as CASSYVRGETQYF. The chain uses TRBV6-6 and TRBJ2-5, with a tentative D call TRBD1 (6 bases). The CDR3 totals 13 residues. CDR1 is MNHNY and CDR2 is SVGAGI in the germline V gene (reference sequence). V was shortened by 2 bases and J by 4 bases, with 8 bases between the two germline ends.

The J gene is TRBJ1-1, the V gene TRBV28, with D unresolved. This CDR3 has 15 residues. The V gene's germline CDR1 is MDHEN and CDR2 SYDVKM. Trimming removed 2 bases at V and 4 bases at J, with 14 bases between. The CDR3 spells CASSLVVPTGTEAFF. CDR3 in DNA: TGTGCCAGCAGTTTAGTGGTCCCCACCGGCACTGAAGCTTTCTTT.

The CDR3 coding sequence is TGCAGCGTTGATGTTACAGGCGGGAGTGGCTACACCTTC. Its protein product is CSVDVTGGSGYTF. The chain uses TRBV29-1 and TRBJ1-2, with D possibly TRBD1 on 5 matching bases. Germline loops: CDR1 SQVTM, CDR2 ANQGSEA. The CDR3 sequence is 13 residues long. The V and J ends lost 3 bases and 7 bases respectively, with 15 bases between them. Full variable domain (remainder filled in from reference TRBV29-1 and TRBJ1-2): SAVISQKPSRDICQRGTSLTIQCQVDSQVTMMFWYRQQPGQSLTLIATANQGSEATYESGFVIDKFPISRPNLTFSTLTVSNMSPEDSSIYLCSVDVTGGSGYTFGSGTRLTVV.

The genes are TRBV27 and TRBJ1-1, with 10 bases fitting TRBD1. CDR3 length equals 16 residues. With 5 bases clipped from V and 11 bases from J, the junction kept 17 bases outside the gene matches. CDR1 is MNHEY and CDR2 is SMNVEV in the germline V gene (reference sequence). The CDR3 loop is CASSPGTGARDLRAFF. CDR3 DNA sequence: TGTGCCAGCAGTCCAGGGACAGGGGCCAGAGACCTTCGGGCTTTCTTT.

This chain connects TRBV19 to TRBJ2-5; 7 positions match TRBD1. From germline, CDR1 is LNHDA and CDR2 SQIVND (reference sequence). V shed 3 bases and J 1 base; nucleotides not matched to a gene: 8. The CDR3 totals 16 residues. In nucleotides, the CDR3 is TGTGCCAGTAGTATTGGGACAGATGCCCCCCAAGAGACCCAGTACTTC. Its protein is CASSIGTDAPQETQYF.

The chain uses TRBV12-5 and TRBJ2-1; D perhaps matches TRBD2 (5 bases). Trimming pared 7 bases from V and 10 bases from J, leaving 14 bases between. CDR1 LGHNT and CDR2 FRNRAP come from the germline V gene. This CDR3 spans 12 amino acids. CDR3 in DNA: TGTGCTAGTGCCGAGAGGACTGTCGAGCAGTTCTTC. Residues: CASAERTVEQFF.